A single sample gave rise to the 9 T cell receptor beta chains below, sequenced in a study of early T cells in non-severe SARS-CoV-2 infection. Using its own MiXCR run on the 5' RACE reads, TCRdb lists one record per CDR3 protein. This repertoire shows fewer than 110,000 distinct CDR3 sequences, roughly 11% found once; its top ten account for about 7.6%. The sample comprised whole blood. These receptors originate from an adult who was a healthcare worker with PCR-confirmed SARS-CoV-2 infection or an uninfected control (not recorded which).

The chain uses TRBV28 and TRBJ2-7; D tentatively fits TRBD1 or TRBD2 (6 bases each). Trimming stripped 3 bases from V and 5 bases from J, with 14 bases between. Germline V gene lookup returns CDR1 MDHEN and CDR2 SYDVKM. The CDR3 totals 14 residues. The chain's CDR3 is CASSFLHREDEQYF. In DNA, the CDR3 is TGTGCCAGCAGTTTTTTGCACAGGGAGGACGAGCAGTACTTC.

Ten or more counts support this clonotype. The J gene is TRBJ1-6, the V gene TRBV4-1; a possible D gene is TRBD1 (5 bases). Germline loops: CDR1 MGHRA, CDR2 YSYEKL. The CDR3 runs 16 residues. V lost 1 base and J lost 7, with 14 bases in between. The CDR3 region is CASSQVPSGGNSPLHF. The CDR3 nucleotides read TGCGCCAGCAGCCAAGTCCCCTCGGGGGGAAATTCACCCCTCCACTTT.

The chain combines TRBV20-1 with TRBJ2-1; 8 bases agree with TRBD2. CDR3 length: 13 amino acids. After removal of 3 bases from V and 7 bases from J, the junction contained 5 bases not matched to a gene. Germline V gene data show CDR1 as DFQATT and CDR2 as SNEGSKA (reference sequence). CDR3 bases: TGCAGTGCTAGCGGGAGGGCCATAAATGAGCAGTTCTTC. Translating gives CSASGRAINEQFF.

This clonotype showed up many times. The gene calls are TRBV30 and TRBJ1-5; the D is unclear. Germline V gene lookup returns CDR1 GTSNPN and CDR2 SVGIG (reference sequence). This CDR3 is 13 amino acids long. Between the trimmed V and J ends, which lost 0 bases and 2 bases, there was a span of 5 bases. The CDR3 is CAWSVQGNQPQHF. Written as DNA, the CDR3 is TGTGCCTGGAGTGTACAAGGCAATCAGCCCCAGCATTTT.

This clonotype was found a few times. The genes are TRBV12-5 and TRBJ1-2; TRBD1 might be the D (5 bases). Between the trimmed V and J ends, which lost 2 bases and 4 bases, there was a span of 14 bases. CDR1 and CDR2 (germline): LGHNT, FRNRAP. CDR3 size: 15 residues. CDR3 DNA sequence: TGTGCTAGTGGTTTGATCGGGGCAGGTGTCTATGGCTACACCTTC. Translated, it gives CASGLIGAGVYGYTF. The full variable domain, completed using reference TRBV12-5 and TRBJ1-2, is DARVTQTPRHKVTEMGQEVTMRCQPILGHNTVFWYRQTMMQGLELLAYFRNRAPLDDSGMPKDRFSAEMPDATLATLKIQPSEPRDSAVYFCASGLIGAGVYGYTFGSGTRLTVV.

This clonotype has ten or more counts. V and J are TRBV2 and TRBJ1-5; 7 positions match TRBD1. The CDR3 sequence is 15 residues long. With 3 bases clipped from V and 9 bases from J, the junction kept 11 bases outside the gene matches. Germline values: CDR1 SNHLY, CDR2 FYNNEI. The CDR3 region is CASSDAGQAFRPQHF. CDR3 coding DNA: TGTGCCAGCAGTGACGCCGGACAGGCCTTTAGGCCCCAGCATTTT.

This clonotype was detected many times. This chain's CDR3 is CASSGLTYEQYF. The CDR3 DNA is TGTGCCAGCAGTGGCCTGACCTACGAGCAGTACTTC. The genes are TRBV25-1 and TRBJ2-7; D unresolved. The CDR3 length is 12 residues. Trimming removed 4 bases at V and 2 bases at J, with 6 bases between. In germline, CDR1 is MGHDK, CDR2 SYGVNS.

The chain joins TRBV19 to TRBJ2-7; 7 bases align to TRBD2. The CDR3 is 15 amino acids. V gave up 3 bases and J gave up 0 bases; unmatched junction bases: 5. Germline lookup yields CDR1 LNHDA and CDR2 SQIVND (reference sequence). As DNA, the CDR3 is TGTGCCAGTAGTATTGGGCTAGCGGACTCCTACGAGCAGTACTTC. Its protein is CASSIGLADSYEQYF. Looking up the rest from reference TRBV19 and TRBJ2-7 gives the full variable domain: DGGITQSPKYLFRKEGQNVTLSCEQNLNHDAMYWYRQDPGQGLRLIYYSQIVNDFQKGDIAEGYSVSREKKESFPLTVTSAQKNPTAFYLCASSIGLADSYEQYFGPGTRLTVT.

This clonotype was seen at least ten times. This chain links TRBV5-4 with TRBJ2-7, with 9 nucleotides matching TRBD1. Germline V gives CDR1 SGHNT, CDR2 YYREEE (reference sequence). Trimming took 3 bases from V and 3 from J; bases not matched to a gene: 4. The CDR3 is made up of 14 amino acids. The CDR3 DNA reads as TGTGCCAGCAGCTCGGGACAGGGAAGCTACGAGCAGTACTTC. Amino acid sequence: CASSSGQGSYEQYF.